The 8 T cell receptor beta chains listed next were all sequenced from one sample in a study of regulatory T cells in long-lasting Graves disease. With iRepertoire HTBI primers and Arm-PCR of CDR3 regions, TCR beta libraries were built. One entry per CDR3 protein, called by TCRdb with MiXCR from the multiplex PCR reads. In the table there are under 500,000 distinct CDR3 sequences, around 21% of which are singletons. Stated time point: persistent/refractory GD, antithyroid drugs over 5 years with positive TRAb. Isolated PBMC RNA provided the starting material for the TCR library. Sample: peripheral blood mononuclear cells (PBMCs), taken when the disease was refractory, from a patient treated with antithyroid drugs. The receptors were sampled from a female donor with Graves disease.

This clonotype was seen only a few times. A clone one base away is much larger, so this may be a read error. The chain combines TRBV6-1 with TRBJ2-5; 7 bases are a match to TRBD2. Germline V lookup: CDR1 MNHNS, CDR2 SASEGT. With 6 bases clipped from V and 2 bases from J, the junction kept 12 bases outside the gene matches. This CDR3 has 16 residues. The CDR3 DNA reads TGTGCCAGCAGCGCCCGTTTTTTCGGGGGGCAAGAGACCCAGTACTTC. This sequence encodes CASSARFFGGQETQYF.

This clonotype has ten or more counts. The chain combines TRBV7-9 with TRBJ2-5, with a weak D call TRBD2 (7 bases). CDR3 length: 18 amino acids. V lost 2 bases and J lost 2, with 21 bases in between. From germline, CDR1 is SEHNR and CDR2 FQNEAQ (reference sequence). The CDR3 bases are TGTGCCAGCAGCTTAATCCAGCCAGGGGAGGGTAGGCAAGAGACCCAGTACTTC. Its translation: CASSLIQPGEGRQETQYF.

The chain employs TRBV29-1 and TRBJ1-1, with D possibly matching TRBD1 (5 bases). The CDR3 contains 13 residues. The germline V gene encodes CDR1 SQVTM and CDR2 ANQGSEA. Trimming cost V 7 bases and J 1 base, with 13 bases left between them. DNA of the CDR3: TGCAGCGCCGCTCGGCAGGGGAACACTGAAGCTTTCTTT. It codes for CSAARQGNTEAFF.

This clonotype was counted between two and nine times. This chain uses TRBV11-2 with TRBJ2-5, with 8 nucleotides matching TRBD1. Germline assignment: CDR1 SGHAT and CDR2 FQNNGV. The CDR3 is 15 residues long. Losses at the gene ends were 5 bases for V and 3 bases for J; bases not matched to a gene: 8. In nucleotides, the CDR3 is TGTGCCAGCAGCCCGGGACAGGCGCGAGAAGAGACCCAGTACTTC. Translated: CASSPGQAREETQYF.

The genes are TRBV20-1 and TRBJ1-2; 7 nucleotides align to TRBD1. The CDR3 loop spans 13 amino acids. Germline assignment: CDR1 DFQATT and CDR2 SNEGSKA (reference sequence). J gave up 5 bases and V 3 bases, and 6 bases lay outside the gene matches. The CDR3 DNA reads TGCAGTGCTAGTCCGGGACAGACATATGGCTACACCTTC. Its protein product is CSASPGQTYGYTF.

This clonotype was seen a few times. This chain joins TRBV20-1 and TRBJ1-1, with D hard to call. The CDR3 covers 15 residues. The germline V and J ends were trimmed by 0 bases and 0 bases, with 11 bases remaining between them. Germline-derived CDR1 and CDR2 are DFQATT and SNEGSKA (reference sequence). This CDR3 is CSARDPGPLNTEAFF. CDR3 DNA: TGCAGTGCTAGAGACCCCGGGCCGTTGAACACTGAAGCTTTCTTT.

Ten or more counts support this clonotype. The chain links TRBV6-4 to TRBJ2-7; 7 bases agree with TRBD1. This CDR3 comprises 16 residues. Germline CDR1 MRHNA, CDR2 SNTAGT. The junction had 14 bases not matched to a gene; V was cut back by 4 bases and J by 5 bases. The CDR3 is CASSVDRWQGVNEQYF. CDR3 DNA: TGTGCCAGCAGTGTTGACCGTTGGCAGGGGGTCAACGAGCAGTACTTC.

In DNA, the CDR3 is TGTGCCAGCAGCCAAGGGGGCATGTCTGAAAAACTGTTTTTT. This sequence encodes CASSQGGMSEKLFF. The chain carries TRBV4-2 and TRBJ1-4; D perhaps matches TRBD1 (5 bases). With 1 base removed from V and 7 bases from J, the gap between germline ends came to 10 bases. This CDR3 contains 14 residues. CDR1 is LGHNA and CDR2 is YNFKEQ in the germline V gene.